Following are 28 T cell receptor beta chains from one sample sequenced in a study of blood T cell repertoires in COVID-19. Method: immunoSEQ multiplex PCR; TCRdb's copy keeps in-frame clones and lacks some. The sample records a few hundred thousand clones, around 87% being singletons. Sequenced material: PBMCs or T cells enriched from blood (not recorded which). These receptors were obtained from a man in his forties in a cohort exposed to, infected with or recovered from COVID-19 (not recorded which).

V and J are TRBV5-6 and TRBJ2-1, with unresolved D. CDR3 length equals 14 residues. Trimming cost V 3 bases and J 8 bases, with 15 bases left between them. Germline V CDR1 and CDR2: SGHDT, YYEEEE. This CDR3 reads CASSSMTRSDEQFF. Here the CDR3 DNA reads TGTGCCAGCAGCTCTATGACACGGTCCGATGAGCAGTTCTTC.

J is TRBJ1-1 and V is TRBV7-2, with D possibly TRBD1 on 6 matching bases. Between the trimmed V and J ends, which lost 1 base and 0 bases, there was a span of 9 bases. This CDR3 has 15 amino acids. Germline assignment: CDR1 SGHTA and CDR2 FQGNSA. CDR3 coding DNA: TGTGCCAGCAGCTTAGGTGGACAGATGAACACTGAAGCTTTCTTT. This translates into CASSLGGQMNTEAFF.

This clone has only a few counts. V usage is TRBV27 and J usage is TRBJ2-7; 7 bases are shared with TRBD1. CDR3 length: 14 residues. Germline CDR1 MNHEY, CDR2 SMNVEV (reference sequence). Trimming removed 4 bases from V and 2 bases from J; junction bases left unmatched: 5. The CDR3 loop reads CASSSGTATYEQYF. CDR3 sequence (DNA): TGTGCCAGCAGTTCAGGGACAGCTACCTACGAGCAGTACTTC.

The J gene is TRBJ2-7, the V gene TRBV6-5; TRBD1 matches 7 bases. Trimming took 6 bases from V and 2 from J; bases not matched to a gene: 10. This CDR3 is built from 15 residues. The germline CDR1 and CDR2 sequences are MNHEY and SVGAGI. The CDR3: CASSPSQGETYEQYF. The CDR3, as DNA: TGTGCCAGCAGCCCCTCCCAGGGGGAAACCTACGAGCAGTACTTC.

The chain couples TRBV27 to TRBJ2-3, with TRBD2 matching 14 bases. The CDR3 spans 18 residues. Germline assignment: CDR1 MNHEY and CDR2 SMNVEV (reference sequence). Trimming cost V 3 bases and J 5 bases; bases outside gene matches: 10. The CDR3 reads CASSFASGTSGSKDTQYF. In nucleotides, the CDR3 is TGTGCCAGCAGTTTCGCCTCCGGGACTAGCGGGAGTAAAGATACGCAGTATTTT.

This clone was seen just once. The CDR3 region is CASSPNSYEQYF. DNA for the CDR3: TGTGCCAGCAGCCCTAACAGCTACGAGCAGTACTTC. The chain has TRBV7-9 and TRBJ2-7; no reliable D call. CDR3 size: 12 residues. Deletions cut 5 bases from V and 3 bases from J, with 8 bases between. Germline V gene sequence: CDR1 SEHNR, CDR2 FQNEAQ (reference sequence).

The chain links TRBV3-1 (or the pseudogene TRBV3-2) to TRBJ1-2; TRBD1 matches 10 bases. The CDR3 runs to 14 residues. Germline V gene lookup returns CDR1 LGHDT and CDR2 YNNKEL (reference sequence). The trim removed 3 bases at V and 8 bases at J, leaving 6 bases unmatched. CDR3 in amino acids: CASSHTGTGVGYTF. Written as DNA, the CDR3 is TGTGCCAGCAGCCACACCGGGACAGGGGTCGGCTACACCTTC.

V usage is TRBV5-4 and J usage is TRBJ1-2, with 7 bases matching TRBD1. V was clipped by 4 bases and J by 2 bases; unmatched bases: 2. CDR3 length: 13 residues. CDR1 SGHNT and CDR2 YYREEE come from the germline V gene (reference sequence). The DNA for the CDR3 is TGTGCCAGCAGCCGGGACAGCAACTATGGCTACACCTTC. Its translation is CASSRDSNYGYTF.

The CDR3 nucleotides are TGTGCCACCAGCAGAGACCAGATCCCTAACTATGGCTACACCTTC. The encoded protein is CATSRDQIPNYGYTF. The chain uses TRBV15 and TRBJ1-2, with D unresolved. V lost 0 bases and J lost 0, with 8 bases in between. There are 15 residues in the CDR3. Germline CDR1 LNHNV, CDR2 YYDKDF (reference sequence).

The V gene is TRBV6-1, the J gene TRBJ2-3, with D perhaps TRBD2 (5 bases). CDR3 size: 15 residues. CDR1 is MNHNS, CDR2 SASEGT, per germline. Trimming left V 2 bases short and J 3 bases short, with 12 bases between. The CDR3 bases are TGTGCCAGCAGTGAATCCCGGGATCAAACAGATACGCAGTATTTT. Protein sequence: CASSESRDQTDTQYF.

This chain uses TRBV7-6 with TRBJ1-5; tentative D call: TRBD1 (6 bases). The CDR3 is 17 amino acids. The germline V gene has CDR1 SGHVS and CDR2 FNYEAQ. V lost 1 base to trimming and J lost 9 bases, with 22 bases between them. CDR3 nucleotide sequence: TGTGCCAGCAGCTTAGGAGGGGGTACCGCCACGGCTGGGCCCCAGCATTTT. It specifies CASSLGGGTATAGPQHF.

The V gene is TRBV30, the J gene TRBJ2-7, with D possibly TRBD1 on 5 matching bases. The germline V gene has CDR1 GTSNPN and CDR2 SVGIG (reference sequence). The V end was cut by 0 bases, the J end by 6 bases, with 9 bases between. The CDR3 is made up of 12 amino acids. The CDR3 bases are TGTGCCTGGAGTGTAAGGGGAACCGAGCAGTACTTC. Its translation: CAWSVRGTEQYF.

This rearrangement joins TRBV5-1 to TRBJ2-5, with 10 bases lining up with TRBD2. Germline V gene lookup returns CDR1 SGHRS and CDR2 YFSETQ. The CDR3 is 14 residues long. Germline trimming cut 4 bases from V and 4 bases from J; bases unmatched to any gene: 4. CDR3 in amino acids: CASSPEREGETQYF. DNA for the CDR3: TGCGCCAGCAGCCCCGAGCGGGAGGGAGAGACCCAGTACTTC. Looking up the rest from reference TRBV5-1 and TRBJ2-5 gives the full variable domain: KAGVTQTPRYLIKTRGQQVTLSCSPISGHRSVSWYQQTPGQGLQFLFEYFSETQRNKGNFPGRFSGRQFSNSRSEMNVSTLELGDSALYLCASSPEREGETQYFGPGTRLLVL.

The V call is TRBV11-2, the J call TRBJ2-7, with TRBD2 identical over 7 bases. The CDR3 has 15 residues. Germline CDR1 SGHAT, CDR2 FQNNGV. J lost 1 base, V lost 2 bases, and 5 bases had no gene match. The CDR3 loop reads CASSLNLLASYEQYF. CDR3 sequence (DNA): TGTGCCAGCAGCTTAAACTTACTAGCGTCCTACGAGCAGTACTTC.

The genes are TRBV7-9 and TRBJ1-2; 9 bases fit TRBD1. V shed 5 bases, J shed 0 bases, and the junction held 4 bases outside the gene matches. The CDR3 length is 15 residues. Germline CDR1 reads SEHNR; CDR2 reads FQNEAQ (reference sequence). The CDR3 region is CASSPGTGSNYGYTF. CDR3 DNA: TGTGCCAGCAGCCCCGGGACAGGGTCTAACTATGGCTACACCTTC.

The chain links TRBV2 to TRBJ2-5; weak D call: TRBD2 (5 bases). The CDR3 runs 13 residues. Looked up from germline, CDR1 is SNHLY and CDR2 is FYNNEI. Trimming left V 5 bases short and J 2 bases short, with 9 bases between. CDR3 DNA: TGTGCCAGCAGTTTGGAGCGGCAAGAGACCCAGTACTTC. Its protein product is CASSLERQETQYF.

V usage is TRBV5-5 and J usage is TRBJ1-1; D perhaps matches TRBD1 (6 bases). Germline V CDR1 and CDR2: SGHKS, YYEKEE (reference sequence). V was shortened by 0 bases and J by 4 bases, with 13 bases between the two germline ends. The CDR3 runs to 15 residues. CDR3 nucleotide sequence: TGTGCCAGCAGCTTGGTCGGCGGCAGGGGCACTGAAGCTTTCTTT. As protein: CASSLVGGRGTEAFF.

Details on this clone: Other DNA sequences from this sample encode an identical CDR3 as well. The chain links TRBV9 to TRBJ1-1; perhaps TRBD1 as D (6 bases). This CDR3 comprises 13 residues. V was pared by 4 bases and J by 1 base, with 8 bases between. Germline loops: CDR1 SGDLS, CDR2 YYNGEE. The CDR3 nucleotides are TGTGCCAGCAGCAAGACAGGGAACACTGAAGCTTTCTTT. This translates into CASSKTGNTEAFF. Supplemented by reference TRBV9 and TRBJ1-1, the full variable domain reads DSGVTQTPKHLITATGQRVTLRCSPRSGDLSVYWYQQSLDQGLQFLIQYYNGEERAKGNILERFSAQQFPDLHSELNLSSLELGDSALYFCASSKTGNTEAFFGQGTRLTVV.

The chain recombines TRBV11-2 with TRBJ1-1, with 8 nucleotides matching TRBD1. Germline loops: CDR1 SGHAT, CDR2 FQNNGV. The CDR3 length is 13 residues. V lost 6 bases to trimming and J lost 4 bases; unmatched junction nucleotides: 4. The CDR3 loop reads CASSHTGGTEAFF. The CDR3 bases are TGTGCCAGCAGTCATACAGGGGGCACTGAAGCTTTCTTT. Full variable domain (remainder filled in from reference TRBV11-2 and TRBJ1-1): EAGVAQSPRYKIIEKRQSVAFWCNPISGHATLYWYQQILGQGPKLLIQFQNNGVVDDSQLPKDRFSAERLKGVDSTLKIQPAKLEDSAVYLCASSHTGGTEAFFGQGTRLTVV.

The chain carries TRBV5-1 and TRBJ1-4; D is ambiguous. Germline-derived CDR1 and CDR2 are SGHRS and YFSETQ. Trimming removed 2 bases from V and 0 bases from J, with 5 bases in between. The CDR3 runs 14 residues. In DNA, the CDR3 is TGCGCCAGCAGCTTTTCCGCAACTAATGAAAAACTGTTTTTT. Translated, it gives CASSFSATNEKLFF.

V gene TRBV5-1 combines with J gene TRBJ1-2, with a weak D call TRBD1 (5 bases). The CDR3 consists of 15 residues. Trimming removed 1 base from V and 4 bases from J, with 14 bases in between. CDR1 and CDR2 (germline): SGHRS, YFSETQ. The CDR3 region has the DNA TGCGCCAGCAGCTTGCCCCCAGGGCTGGGCTATGGCTACACCTTC. The encoded protein is CASSLPPGLGYGYTF.

This chain joins TRBV27 and TRBJ2-5, with a possible D match to TRBD1 (6 bases). V was trimmed by 2 bases and J by 2 bases, leaving 9 bases between them. The CDR3 is 14 amino acids. Germline CDR1 reads MNHEY; CDR2 reads SMNVEV (reference sequence). This chain's CDR3 is CASSLLGQQETQYF. In DNA, the CDR3 is TGTGCCAGCAGTTTACTAGGACAGCAAGAGACCCAGTACTTC.

The J gene is TRBJ1-5, the V gene TRBV6-1; perhaps TRBD1 as D (5 bases). Germline loops: CDR1 MNHNS, CDR2 SASEGT. This CDR3 has 17 residues. With 0 bases removed from V and 9 bases from J, the gap between germline ends came to 21 bases. The CDR3 region is CASSEATVQGSERPQHF. As DNA, the CDR3 is TGTGCCAGCAGTGAAGCCACTGTTCAGGGCTCCGAAAGGCCCCAGCATTTT.

The chain has TRBV28 and TRBJ2-3; TRBD2 agrees at 15 bases. Germline CDR1 reads MDHEN; CDR2 reads SYDVKM. The CDR3 has 17 residues. V lost 2 bases, J lost 3 bases, and 3 bases stayed unmatched. CDR3 sequence (DNA): TGTGCCAGCAGTTTAATAGGGACTAGCGGGAGGACAGATACGCAGTATTTT. Its protein is CASSLIGTSGRTDTQYF.

The rearrangement uses TRBV7-2 and TRBJ2-7, with 12 positions matching TRBD2. This CDR3 has 19 residues. Germline V CDR1 and CDR2: SGHTA, FQGNSA. The V segment lost 4 bases and the J segment 3 bases; nucleotides outside the gene matches: 16. The CDR3 loop reads CASSYYRGMTSGSNYEQYF. The CDR3 DNA sequence: TGTGCCAGCAGCTATTATCGAGGGATGACTAGCGGGAGTAACTACGAGCAGTACTTC.

The CDR3 DNA is TGCAGTGCTAGTGGGTTGGGACTAGCGGGACGAAGCTCCTACGAGCAGTACTTC. Amino acids: CSASGLGLAGRSSYEQYF. The V and J genes are TRBV20-1 and TRBJ2-7, with TRBD2 matching 13 bases. The CDR3 is 18 residues long. Trimming at V came to 3 bases and at J to 0 bases, leaving 11 bases not matched to a gene. Germline V gene lookup returns CDR1 DFQATT and CDR2 SNEGSKA (reference sequence).

This chain uses TRBV18 with TRBJ2-3; 10 nucleotides align to TRBD2. CDR3 length: 16 amino acids. J gave up 3 bases and V 3 bases, and 6 bases lay outside the gene matches. Germline loops: CDR1 KGHSH, CDR2 LQKENI. The CDR3 sequence is CASSPLAGGETDTQYF. CDR3 DNA sequence: TGTGCCAGCTCACCTTTAGCGGGAGGAGAAACAGATACGCAGTATTTT.

The chain employs TRBV13 and TRBJ2-3; maybe TRBD1 (6 bases). CDR1 PRHDT and CDR2 FYEKMQ come from the germline V gene (reference sequence). V dropped 4 bases and J dropped 2 bases, with 10 bases sitting between them. This CDR3 is 14 amino acids long. This chain's CDR3 is CASSSGQLTDTQYF. The CDR3, as DNA: TGTGCCAGCAGCTCCGGACAGCTCACAGATACGCAGTATTTT.